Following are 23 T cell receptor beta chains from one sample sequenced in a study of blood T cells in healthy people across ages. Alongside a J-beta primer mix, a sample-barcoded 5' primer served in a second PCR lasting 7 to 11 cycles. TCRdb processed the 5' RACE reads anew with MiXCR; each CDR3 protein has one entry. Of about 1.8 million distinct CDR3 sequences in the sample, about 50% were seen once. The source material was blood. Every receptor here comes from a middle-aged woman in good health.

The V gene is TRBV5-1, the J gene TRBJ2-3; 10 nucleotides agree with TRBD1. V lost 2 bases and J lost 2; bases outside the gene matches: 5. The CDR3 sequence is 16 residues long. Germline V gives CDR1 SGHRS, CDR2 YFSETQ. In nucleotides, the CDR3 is TGCGCCAGCAGCTTAGGGACAGGGGCAATCACAGATACGCAGTATTTT. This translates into CASSLGTGAITDTQYF.

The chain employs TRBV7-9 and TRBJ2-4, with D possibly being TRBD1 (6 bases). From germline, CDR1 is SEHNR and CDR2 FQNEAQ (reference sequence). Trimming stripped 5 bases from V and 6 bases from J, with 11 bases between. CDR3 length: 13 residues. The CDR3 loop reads CASSPGQSNIQYF. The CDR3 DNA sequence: TGTGCCAGCAGCCCAGGACAGTCAAACATTCAGTACTTC.

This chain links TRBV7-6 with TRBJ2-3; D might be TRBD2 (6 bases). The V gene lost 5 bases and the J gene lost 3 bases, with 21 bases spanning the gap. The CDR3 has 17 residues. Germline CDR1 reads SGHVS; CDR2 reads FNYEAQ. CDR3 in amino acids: CASSPWEAGKRTDTQYF. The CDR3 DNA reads TGTGCCAGCAGCCCCTGGGAGGCAGGGAAGAGGACAGATACGCAGTATTTT.

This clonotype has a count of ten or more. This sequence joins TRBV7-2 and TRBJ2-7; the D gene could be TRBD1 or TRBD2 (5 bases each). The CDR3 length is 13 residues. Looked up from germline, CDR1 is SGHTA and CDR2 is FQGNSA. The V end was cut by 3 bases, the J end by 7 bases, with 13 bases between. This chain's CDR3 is CASSFQGAGEQYF. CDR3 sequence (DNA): TGTGCCAGCAGCTTCCAAGGGGCGGGTGAGCAGTACTTC.

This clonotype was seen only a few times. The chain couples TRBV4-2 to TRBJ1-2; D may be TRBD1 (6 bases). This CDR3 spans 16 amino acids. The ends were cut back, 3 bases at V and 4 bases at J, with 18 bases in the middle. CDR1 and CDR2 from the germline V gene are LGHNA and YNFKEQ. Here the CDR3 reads CASSQTGRGRGYGYTF. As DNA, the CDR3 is TGTGCCAGCAGCCAGACAGGTCGGGGACGGGGCTATGGCTACACCTTC.

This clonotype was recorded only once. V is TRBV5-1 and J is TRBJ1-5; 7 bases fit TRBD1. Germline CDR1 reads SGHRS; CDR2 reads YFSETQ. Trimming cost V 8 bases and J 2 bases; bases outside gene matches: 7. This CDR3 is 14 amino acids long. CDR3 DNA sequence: TGCGCCAGGAACAGGGGCTCCCGCAATCAGCCCCAGCATTTT. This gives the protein CARNRGSRNQPQHF.

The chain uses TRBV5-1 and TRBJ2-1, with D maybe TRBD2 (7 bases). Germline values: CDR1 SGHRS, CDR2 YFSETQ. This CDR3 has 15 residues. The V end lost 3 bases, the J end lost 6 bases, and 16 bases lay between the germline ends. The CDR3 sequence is CASSSGGGRVNEQFF. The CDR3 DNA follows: TGCGCCAGCAGCTCCGGCGGGGGCCGGGTCAATGAGCAGTTCTTC.

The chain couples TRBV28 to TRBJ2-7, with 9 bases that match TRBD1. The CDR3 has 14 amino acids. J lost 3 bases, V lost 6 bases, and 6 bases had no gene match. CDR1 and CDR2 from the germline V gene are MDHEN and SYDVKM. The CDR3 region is CASRGQGEVYEQYF. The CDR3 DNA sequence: TGTGCCAGCAGGGGACAGGGCGAGGTCTACGAGCAGTACTTC.

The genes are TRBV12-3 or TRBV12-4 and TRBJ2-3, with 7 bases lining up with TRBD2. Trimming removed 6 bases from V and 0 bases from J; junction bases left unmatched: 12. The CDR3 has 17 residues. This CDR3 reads CASSRRVGSGSTDTQYF. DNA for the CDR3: TGTGCCAGCAGCCGAAGGGTGGGTAGCGGGAGCACAGATACGCAGTATTTT.

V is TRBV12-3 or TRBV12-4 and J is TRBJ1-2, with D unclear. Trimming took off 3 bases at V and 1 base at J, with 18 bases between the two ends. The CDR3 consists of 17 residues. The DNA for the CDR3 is TGTGCCAGCAGTTTTTTCATGGAAGCGGGGTTTAACTATGGCTACACCTTC. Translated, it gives CASSFFMEAGFNYGYTF.

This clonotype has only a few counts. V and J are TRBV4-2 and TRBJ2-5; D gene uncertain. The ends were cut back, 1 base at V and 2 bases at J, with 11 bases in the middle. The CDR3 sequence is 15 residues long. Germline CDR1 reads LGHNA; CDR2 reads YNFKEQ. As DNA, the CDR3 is TGTGCCAGCAGCCAAGCGCACGGTATACAAGAGACCCAGTACTTC. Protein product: CASSQAHGIQETQYF.

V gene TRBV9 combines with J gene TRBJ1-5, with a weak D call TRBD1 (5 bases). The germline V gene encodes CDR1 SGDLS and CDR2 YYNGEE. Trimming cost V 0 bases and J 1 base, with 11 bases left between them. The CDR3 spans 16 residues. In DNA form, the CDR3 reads TGTGCCAGCAGCGTAGGGGACGGTTGGAGCAATCAGCCCCAGCATTTT. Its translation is CASSVGDGWSNQPQHF.

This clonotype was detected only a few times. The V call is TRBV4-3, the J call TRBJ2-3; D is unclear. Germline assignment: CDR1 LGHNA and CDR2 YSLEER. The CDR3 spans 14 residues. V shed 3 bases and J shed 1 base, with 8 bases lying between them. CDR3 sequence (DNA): TGCGCCAGCAGCCAGAGGTCACGCACAGATACGCAGTATTTT. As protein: CASSQRSRTDTQYF.

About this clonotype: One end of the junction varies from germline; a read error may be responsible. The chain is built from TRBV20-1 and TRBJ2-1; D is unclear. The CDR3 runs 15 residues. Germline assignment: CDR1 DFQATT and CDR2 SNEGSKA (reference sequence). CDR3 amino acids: CSAREATGNYSEQFF. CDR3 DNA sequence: TGCAGTGCTAGAGAAGCTACTGGGAACTACAGTGAGCAGTTCTTC.

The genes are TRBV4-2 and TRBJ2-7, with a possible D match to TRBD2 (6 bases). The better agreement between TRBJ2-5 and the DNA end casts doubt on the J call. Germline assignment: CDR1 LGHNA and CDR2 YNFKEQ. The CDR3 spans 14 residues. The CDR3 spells CASSGRGDRETQYF. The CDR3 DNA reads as TGTGCCAGCAGCGGTCGCGGGGACCGAGAGACCCAGTACTTC.

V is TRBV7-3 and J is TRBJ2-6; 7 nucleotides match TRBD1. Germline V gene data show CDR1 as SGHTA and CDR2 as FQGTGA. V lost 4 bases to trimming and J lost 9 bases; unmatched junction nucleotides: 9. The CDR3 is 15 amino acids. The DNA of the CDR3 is TGTGCCAGCAGCTCAGGACAGGCCGGTAGCAACGTCCTGACTTTC. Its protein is CASSSGQAGSNVLTF.

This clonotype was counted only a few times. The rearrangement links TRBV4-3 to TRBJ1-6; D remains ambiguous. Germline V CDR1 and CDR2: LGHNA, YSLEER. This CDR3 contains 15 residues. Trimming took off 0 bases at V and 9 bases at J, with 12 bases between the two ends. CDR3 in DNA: TGCGCCAGCAGCCAAGATTTTATCCTGGGTTCACCCCTCCACTTT. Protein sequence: CASSQDFILGSPLHF.

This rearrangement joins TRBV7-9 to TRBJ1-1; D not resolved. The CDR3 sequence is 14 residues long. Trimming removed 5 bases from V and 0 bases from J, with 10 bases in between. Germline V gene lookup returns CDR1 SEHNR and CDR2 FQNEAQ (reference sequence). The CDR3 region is CASSPQAMNTEAFF. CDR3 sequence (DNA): TGTGCCAGCAGCCCCCAGGCGATGAACACTGAAGCTTTCTTT.

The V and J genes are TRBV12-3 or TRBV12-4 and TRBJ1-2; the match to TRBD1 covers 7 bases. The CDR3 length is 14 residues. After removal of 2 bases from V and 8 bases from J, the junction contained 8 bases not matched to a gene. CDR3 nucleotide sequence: TGTGCCAGCAGTTTAAGAGGGGGCGATACCGGCTACACCTTC. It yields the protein CASSLRGGDTGYTF.

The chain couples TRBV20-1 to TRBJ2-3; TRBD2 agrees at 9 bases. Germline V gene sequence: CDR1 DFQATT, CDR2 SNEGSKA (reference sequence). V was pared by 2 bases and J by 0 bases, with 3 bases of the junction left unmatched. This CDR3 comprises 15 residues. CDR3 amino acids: CSARPGTSSTDTQYF. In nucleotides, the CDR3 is TGCAGTGCTAGACCCGGGACTAGCAGCACAGATACGCAGTATTTT.

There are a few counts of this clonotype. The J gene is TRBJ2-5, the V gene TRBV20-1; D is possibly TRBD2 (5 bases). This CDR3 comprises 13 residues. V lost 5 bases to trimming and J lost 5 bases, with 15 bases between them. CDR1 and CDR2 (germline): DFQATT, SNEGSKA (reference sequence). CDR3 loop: CSAPRLTGETQYF. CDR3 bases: TGCAGTGCTCCCCGCCTAACGGGGGAGACCCAGTACTTC.

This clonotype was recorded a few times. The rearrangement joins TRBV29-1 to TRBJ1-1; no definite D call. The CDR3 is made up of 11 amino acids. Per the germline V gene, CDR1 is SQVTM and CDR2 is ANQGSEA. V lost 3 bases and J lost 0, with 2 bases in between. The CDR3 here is CSVDVNTEAFF. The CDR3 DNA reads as TGCAGCGTTGACGTGAACACTGAAGCTTTCTTT.

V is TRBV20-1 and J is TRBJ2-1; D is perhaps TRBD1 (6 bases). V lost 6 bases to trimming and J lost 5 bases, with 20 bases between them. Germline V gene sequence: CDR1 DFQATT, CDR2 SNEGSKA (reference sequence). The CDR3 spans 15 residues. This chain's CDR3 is CSAQDWTDLNNEQFF. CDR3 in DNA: TGCAGTGCCCAAGACTGGACAGACTTAAACAATGAGCAGTTCTTC.